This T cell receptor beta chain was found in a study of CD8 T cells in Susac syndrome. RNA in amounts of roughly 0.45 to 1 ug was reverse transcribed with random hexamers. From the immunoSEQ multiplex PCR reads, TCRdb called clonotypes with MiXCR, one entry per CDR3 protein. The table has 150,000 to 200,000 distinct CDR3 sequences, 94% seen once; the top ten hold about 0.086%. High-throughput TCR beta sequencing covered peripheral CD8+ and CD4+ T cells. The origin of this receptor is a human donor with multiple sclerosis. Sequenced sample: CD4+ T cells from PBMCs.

The CDR3 DNA reads as TGTGCCAGCAGGGCGGGGTTGAATCAGCCCCAGCATTTT. Translating it yields CASRAGLNQPQHF. The chain couples TRBV3-1 to TRBJ1-5; D ambiguous. V lost 6 bases and J lost 4, with 10 bases in between. The germline CDR1 and CDR2 sequences are LGHDT and YNNKEL (reference sequence). This CDR3 is built from 13 residues.